The 7 T cell receptor beta chains presented below share a single source sample, sequenced in a study of cytomegalovirus exposure and HLA in healthy donors. The PCR employed 60 Vbeta primers together with 13 Jbeta primers. The data were produced by immunoSEQ multiplex PCR, yet TCRdb's version contains in-frame clones alone and is incomplete. In the table there are some 90,000 clones, around 70% of which are singletons. Sequenced: PBMCs. The receptors originated from a man in his 60s in good health and CMV-seronegative.

This clone was counted only a few times. CDR3: CASSPLNINTGELFF. CDR3 DNA sequence: TGTGCCAGCTCACCACTTAACATTAACACCGGGGAGCTGTTTTTT. This rearrangement joins TRBV18 to TRBJ2-2, with unresolved D. V gave up 1 base and J gave up 2 bases, with 8 bases separating them. The CDR3 extends over 15 amino acids. CDR1 is KGHSH, CDR2 LQKENI, per germline.

This sequence joins TRBV29-1 and TRBJ2-5; D call uncertain. V lost 7 bases and J 0 bases, leaving 18 bases between the germline ends. CDR3 length: 15 residues. Per the germline V gene, CDR1 is SQVTM and CDR2 is ANQGSEA. CDR3 residues: CSANEHLKYQETQYF. In nucleotides, the CDR3 is TGCAGCGCAAACGAACATTTAAAGTACCAAGAGACCCAGTACTTC.

The V gene is TRBV5-1, the J gene TRBJ2-3, with a weak D call TRBD2 (6 bases). Germline V gene sequence: CDR1 SGHRS, CDR2 YFSETQ. V was shortened by 3 bases and J by 0 bases, with 14 bases between the two germline ends. The CDR3 is 16 residues long. Here the CDR3 reads CASSYAPGGSTDTQYF. In DNA, the CDR3 is TGCGCCAGCAGCTACGCTCCCGGAGGGAGCACAGATACGCAGTATTTT.

The chain combines TRBV11-2 with TRBJ2-1; TRBD2 agrees at 12 bases. CDR1 and CDR2 from the germline V gene are SGHAT and FQNNGV. The CDR3 is 15 amino acids. V lost 4 bases and J lost 8; bases outside the gene matches: 6. CDR3 bases: TGTGCCAGCAGCTCGACTAGCGGGAGAGGCGATGAGCAGTTCTTC. Residues: CASSSTSGRGDEQFF.

The J gene is TRBJ2-7, the V gene TRBV6-6; 7 nucleotides agree with TRBD1. Germline CDR1 MNHNY, CDR2 SVGAGI (reference sequence). V trimming: 6 bases; J trimming: 3 bases; junction bases outside the gene matches: 5. The length of the CDR3 is 13 residues. The CDR3 loop is CASRPGQSYEQYF. CDR3 in DNA: TGTGCCAGCAGACCGGGACAGAGCTACGAGCAGTACTTC.

The chain employs TRBV10-2 and TRBJ2-6; the match to TRBD2 covers 7 bases. Unmatched junction bases numbered 7, after V lost 2 bases and J lost 0 bases. Germline V lookup: CDR1 WSHSY, CDR2 SAAADI. The CDR3 covers 18 residues. As DNA, the CDR3 is TGCGCCAGCAGTGAGGTTATAGCGGGCTTCTCTGGGGCCAACGTCCTGACTTTC. Its translation is CASSEVIAGFSGANVLTF.

The CDR3 sequence: CASSLPTGGAYEQYF. In DNA, the CDR3 is TGTGCCAGCAGTTTACCGACAGGGGGAGCGTACGAGCAGTACTTC. V usage is TRBV28 and J usage is TRBJ2-7, with 9 bases identical to TRBD1. With V trimmed by 2 bases and J by 4 bases, 6 bases remained unmatched. The CDR3 is 15 amino acids. Germline values: CDR1 MDHEN, CDR2 SYDVKM.